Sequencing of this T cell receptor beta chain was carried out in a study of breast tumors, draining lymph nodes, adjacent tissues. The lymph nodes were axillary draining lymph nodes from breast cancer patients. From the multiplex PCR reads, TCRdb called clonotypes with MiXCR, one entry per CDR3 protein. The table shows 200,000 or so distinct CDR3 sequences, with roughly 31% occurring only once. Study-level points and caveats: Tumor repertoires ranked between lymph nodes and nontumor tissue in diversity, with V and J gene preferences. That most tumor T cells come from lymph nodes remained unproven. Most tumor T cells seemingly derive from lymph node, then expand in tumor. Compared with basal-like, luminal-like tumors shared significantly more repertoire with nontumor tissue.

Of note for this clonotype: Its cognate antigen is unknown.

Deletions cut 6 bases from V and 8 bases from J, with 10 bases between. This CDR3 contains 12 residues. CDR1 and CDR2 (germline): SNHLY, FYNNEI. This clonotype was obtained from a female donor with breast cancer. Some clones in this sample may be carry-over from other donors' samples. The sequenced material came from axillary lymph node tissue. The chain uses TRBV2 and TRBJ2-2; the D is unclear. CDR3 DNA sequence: TGTGCCAGCAGGGACCAACCTGGGGAGCTGTTTTTT. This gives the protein CASRDQPGELFF.